The 21 T cell receptor beta chains listed next were all sequenced from one sample in a study of a mutant IDH1 vaccine in newly diagnosed glioma. Generated by immunoSEQ multiplex PCR, the TCRdb table keeps only in-frame clones and is missing some. Altogether roughly 34,000 clones are present, roughly 56% being singletons, with the ten largest covering 9.5% to 12%. The sample's time point: week 5, during vaccination. Vaccine doses each comprised 300 ug of mutant IDH1 20-mer peptide, with topical imiquimod. These receptors have no identified antigens. Material: PBMCs, obtained from a glioma patient whose treatment included an IDH1 peptide vaccine. Receptors were obtained from a woman aged 18-29 years with glioma.

In DNA, the CDR3 is TGTGCCAGCAGTGGTTTCTACGAGCAGTACTTC. Its translation: CASSGFYEQYF. The rearrangement joins TRBV9 to TRBJ2-5; no firm D call. The end of the DNA aligns better with TRBJ2-7, so the J call may be wrong. The CDR3 covers 11 residues. In germline, CDR1 is SGDLS, CDR2 YYNGEE.

The chain is built from TRBV30 and TRBJ1-4; D gene unclear. The germline V and J ends were trimmed by 0 bases and 0 bases, with 14 bases remaining between them. Per germline, CDR1 GTSNPN and CDR2 SVGIG (reference sequence). The CDR3 runs 17 residues. The CDR3 region is CAWSVRSRLATNEKLFF. In DNA form, the CDR3 reads TGTGCCTGGAGTGTACGGTCCCGCCTTGCAACTAATGAAAAACTGTTTTTT.

V usage is TRBV7-9 and J usage is TRBJ1-5; D perhaps matches TRBD1 (6 bases). The V gene's germline CDR1 is SEHNR and CDR2 FQNEAQ (reference sequence). CDR3 length equals 15 residues. V gave up 5 bases and J gave up 5 bases, with 16 bases separating them. The CDR3 spells CASSPTGNADQPQHF. In DNA, the CDR3 is TGTGCCAGCAGCCCCACAGGGAATGCGGATCAGCCCCAGCATTTT.

This clone occurred a few times. The gene calls are TRBV4-1 and TRBJ1-2; D is unresolved. This CDR3 spans 14 amino acids. From germline, CDR1 is MGHRA and CDR2 YSYEKL. V was shortened by 1 base and J by 8 bases, with 14 bases between the two germline ends. The CDR3 spells CASSQGITGGGYTF. CDR3 nucleotides: TGCGCCAGCAGCCAAGGAATAACCGGTGGCGGCTACACCTTC.

The V call is TRBV30, the J call TRBJ1-1, with D unresolved. The CDR3 sequence is 12 residues long. Germline V lookup: CDR1 GTSNPN, CDR2 SVGIG (reference sequence). Trimming cost V 8 bases and J 1 base, with 11 bases left between them. As DNA, the CDR3 is TGTGCCCATGGGTTTGGGAACACTGAAGCTTTCTTT. Encoded protein: CAHGFGNTEAFF.

V usage is TRBV19 and J usage is TRBJ1-3, with D hard to call. Germline CDR1 LNHDA, CDR2 SQIVND (reference sequence). V lost 5 bases and J lost 0, with 11 bases in between. The CDR3 runs to 15 residues. The CDR3 DNA reads TGTGCCAGTAGTCGACCCTTAATCTCTGGAAACACCATATATTTT. Translation gives CASSRPLISGNTIYF.

This clone came up once. The chain employs TRBV10-3 and TRBJ2-5; maybe TRBD1 (5 bases). The germline gives CDR1 ENHRY, CDR2 SYGVKD. The V and J ends lost 2 bases and 7 bases respectively, with 20 bases between them. The CDR3 covers 16 residues. The CDR3 coding sequence is TGTGCCATCAGTGAGCAGGGTCTTGGACCGAGTGGGACCCAGTACTTC. Its translation is CAISEQGLGPSGTQYF.

This clone has a handful of counts. This rearrangement joins TRBV19 to TRBJ1-1; no definite D call. Per the germline V gene, CDR1 is LNHDA and CDR2 is SQIVND (reference sequence). Trimming left V 5 bases short and J 1 base short, with 8 bases between. CDR3 size: 13 residues. The CDR3 nucleotides read TGTGCCAGTAGTCCCTCAGGGAACACTGAAGCTTTCTTT. It yields the protein CASSPSGNTEAFF.

The chain joins TRBV7-9 to TRBJ1-6, with D unclear. Germline V gives CDR1 SEHNR, CDR2 FQNEAQ (reference sequence). The CDR3 sequence is 18 residues long. V was shortened by 1 base and J by 0 bases, with 13 bases between the two germline ends. In nucleotides, the CDR3 is TGTGCCAGCAGCTTAGGTCTTGACGGGAGCTCCTATAATTCACCCCTCCACTTT. Translation gives CASSLGLDGSSYNSPLHF.

CDR3 bases: TGCGCCAGCAGCTTGCGTGGGGGGAAGGATCAGCCCCAGCATTTT. Protein product: CASSLRGGKDQPQHF. The genes are TRBV5-1 and TRBJ1-5; D perhaps matches TRBD1 (5 bases). Trimming removed 1 base from V and 5 bases from J, with 13 bases in between. Germline V gene sequence: CDR1 SGHRS, CDR2 YFSETQ. This CDR3 contains 15 residues.

The chain recombines TRBV19 with TRBJ1-1, with unresolved D. Trimming took off 4 bases at V and 0 bases at J, with 12 bases between the two ends. The CDR3 is made up of 15 amino acids. CDR1 is LNHDA and CDR2 is SQIVND in the germline V gene (reference sequence). The CDR3 region has the DNA TGTGCCAGTAGTAAGAGGGCGTATTTGAACACTGAAGCTTTCTTT. This translates into CASSKRAYLNTEAFF.

This chain uses TRBV7-9 with TRBJ1-1; possible D gene TRBD1, 6 bases. The CDR3 length is 16 residues. The germline CDR1 and CDR2 sequences are SEHNR and FQNEAQ (reference sequence). The V gene lost 4 bases and the J gene lost 6 bases, with 21 bases spanning the gap. CDR3 DNA: TGTGCCAGCAGCTCACAGGGTTATGGGACCTTTGCTGAAGCTTTCTTT. Translated, it gives CASSSQGYGTFAEAFF.

This chain connects TRBV6-6 to TRBJ1-5; weak D call: TRBD1 (5 bases). From germline, CDR1 is MNHNY and CDR2 SVGAGI (reference sequence). The CDR3 has 14 residues. The V gene lost 0 bases and the J gene lost 9 bases, with 12 bases spanning the gap. The CDR3: CASSYSRGGLPQHF. The CDR3 DNA sequence: TGTGCCAGCAGTTACTCGAGGGGAGGTCTGCCCCAGCATTTT.

The chain has TRBV4-1 and TRBJ2-7; TRBD1 is a possible D gene (6 bases). CDR1 MGHRA and CDR2 YSYEKL come from the germline V gene. This CDR3 has 15 amino acids. Trimming left V 1 base short and J 2 bases short, with 12 bases between. CDR3 protein: CASSQADRTTYEQYF. DNA of the CDR3: TGCGCCAGCAGCCAAGCTGACAGGACGACCTACGAGCAGTACTTC.

This clone was picked up a small number of times. This chain links TRBV21-1 with TRBJ1-2. TRBV21-1 is a recognized pseudogene. This CDR3 region has 17 residues. CDR3 sequence reads: CASSKALGGQSRYGYTF. For the CDR3, the DNA is TGTGCCAGCAGCAAAGCTCTGGGGGGCCAGTCACGCTATGGCTACACCTTC.

This clone is medium-sized (0.01 to 0.1%). The chain couples TRBV2 to TRBJ1-3; D is undetermined. V was cut by 5 bases and J by 0 bases, with 8 bases left in between. The length of the CDR3 is 14 residues. In germline, CDR1 is SNHLY, CDR2 FYNNEI. For the CDR3, the DNA is TGTGCCAGCAGTCACTCAGCCTCTGGAAACACCATATATTTT. This sequence encodes CASSHSASGNTIYF.

The CDR3 nucleotides are TGTGCCACCAGGCCGGGAGGGAGCTCCTACAATGAGCAGTTCTTC. This gives the protein CATRPGGSSYNEQFF. J is TRBJ2-1 and V is TRBV15, with 8 bases fitting TRBD2. Trimming took 6 bases from V and 0 from J; bases not matched to a gene: 4. CDR3 length: 15 amino acids. The germline gives CDR1 LNHNV, CDR2 YYDKDF (reference sequence).

The J gene is TRBJ1-1, the V gene TRBV10-3; no reliable D call. V gave up 4 bases and J gave up 0 bases, with 6 bases separating them. Germline V gene data show CDR1 as ENHRY and CDR2 as SYGVKD. The CDR3 consists of 13 residues. For the CDR3, the DNA is TGTGCCATCAGTGGCCTAGTGAACACTGAAGCTTTCTTT. It codes for CAISGLVNTEAFF.

DNA of the CDR3: TGTGCCAGCAGTTTTAGGAGCAGACAGCCCCAGCATTTT. Protein sequence: CASSFRSRQPQHF. The V gene is TRBV27, the J gene TRBJ1-5; D remains ambiguous. This CDR3 contains 13 residues. V was pared by 3 bases and J by 7 bases, with 10 bases between. Germline V CDR1 and CDR2: MNHEY, SMNVEV (reference sequence).

J is TRBJ1-4 and V is TRBV29-1; D is undetermined. The CDR3 consists of 14 residues. The ends were cut back, 7 bases at V and 3 bases at J, with 15 bases in the middle. The germline V gene encodes CDR1 SQVTM and CDR2 ANQGSEA. The CDR3 is CSAVKGFSNEKLFF. Here the CDR3 DNA reads TGCAGCGCCGTGAAAGGGTTCTCTAATGAAAAACTGTTTTTT.

In its sample, this clone was seen a few times. V and J are TRBV5-1 and TRBJ1-1; the match to TRBD1 covers 7 bases. V lost 2 bases, J lost 1 base, and 14 bases stayed unmatched. Germline-derived CDR1 and CDR2 are SGHRS and YFSETQ. This CDR3 spans 18 amino acids. CDR3 nucleotides: TGCGCCAGCAGCTTTACAGGGGAGGCCTTTCGTGGGAACACTGAAGCTTTCTTT. Its protein is CASSFTGEAFRGNTEAFF. The full variable domain, its missing parts supplied by reference TRBV5-1 and TRBJ1-1, is KAGVTQTPRYLIKTRGQQVTLSCSPISGHRSVSWYQQTPGQGLQFLFEYFSETQRNKGNFPGRFSGRQFSNSRSEMNVSTLELGDSALYLCASSFTGEAFRGNTEAFFGQGTRLTVV.